Listed below are T cell receptor beta chains from one sample, sequenced in a study of blood T cell repertoires in COVID-19. Clones were read by immunoSEQ multiplex PCR, and TCRdb kept only the in-frame ones, dropping some. The sample includes 150,000 to 200,000 clones, 90% of them seen just once. The sequenced sample was peripheral blood. The receptors originated from a man in his sixties with active or convalescent COVID-19. Both conserved end residues are part of each CDR3. The D gene is left open where the match is weak. Some rows mark clone size as missing; the rest say once, few, many or name a class of expanded clone.

V: TRBV2; J: TRBJ2-7; D: TRBD1; size: .; CDR3: CASNAGQGYEQYF; DNA: TGTGCCAGCAATGCCGGACAGGGTTACGAGCAGTACTTC
V: TRBV3-1/TRBV3-2; J: TRBJ2-3; D: .; size: .; CDR3: CASSQAGRESTDTQYF; DNA: TGTGCCAGCAGCCAGGCGGGACGGGAGTCCACAGATACGCAGTATTTT
V: TRBV5-1; J: TRBJ1-6; D: TRBD1; size: .; CDR3: CASSPTGVVYNSPLHF; DNA: TGCGCCAGCAGCCCTACAGGGGTGGTCTATAATTCACCCCTCCACTTT
V: TRBV7-9; J: TRBJ2-1; D: .; size: .; CDR3: CASSQPLTHSVQFF; DNA: TGTGCCAGCAGCCAGCCTCTCACCCACAGTGTGCAGTTCTTC
V: TRBV18; J: TRBJ1-1; D: .; size: .; CDR3: CASSPLYGGENTEAFF; DNA: TGTGCCAGCTCACCACTTTACGGGGGGGAGAACACTGAAGCTTTCTTT
V: TRBV28; J: TRBJ1-1; D: .; size: .; CDR3: CASSYPWSDTEAFF; DNA: TGTGCCAGCAGTTACCCATGGAGCGACACTGAAGCTTTCTTT
V: TRBV7-9; J: TRBJ1-1; D: .; size: .; CDR3: CASLLLSGGHTEAFF; DNA: TGTGCCAGCCTACTACTTTCGGGTGGTCACACTGAAGCTTTCTTT
V: TRBV5-1; J: TRBJ2-5; D: .; size: .; CDR3: CASSLARARLQETQYF; DNA: TGCGCCAGCAGCTTGGCCAGGGCCCGACTCCAAGAGACCCAGTACTTC
V: TRBV2; J: TRBJ1-5; D: TRBD1; size: .; CDR3: CASGRQGNQPQHF; DNA: TGTGCCAGCGGTAGACAGGGGAATCAGCCCCAGCATTTT
V: TRBV19; J: TRBJ1-1; D: .; size: .; CDR3: CASSWRGANTEAFF; DNA: TGTGCCAGTAGTTGGCGGGGCGCGAACACTGAAGCTTTCTTT
V: TRBV10-3; J: TRBJ2-1; D: .; size: .; CDR3: CAISEDWTNNEQFF; DNA: TGTGCCATCAGTGAGGACTGGACTAACAATGAGCAGTTCTTC
V: TRBV5-1; J: TRBJ2-7; D: TRBD2; size: .; CDR3: CASTTGRGYYEQYF; DNA: TGCGCCAGCACCACGGGGAGGGGATACTACGAGCAGTACTTC
V: TRBV6-5; J: TRBJ2-4; D: TRBD1; size: .; CDR3: CASSSGTGGSFGIQYF; DNA: TGTGCCAGCAGTTCCGGGACAGGGGGTTCCTTCGGCATTCAGTACTTC
V: TRBV6-2/TRBV6-3; J: TRBJ1-5; D: TRBD1; size: .; CDR3: CASSYSGGQGLSQPQHF; DNA: TGTGCCAGCAGTTACTCGGGGGGACAGGGTTTGAGTCAGCCCCAGCATTTT
V: TRBV28; J: TRBJ1-5; D: .; size: .; CDR3: CASTQASVSNQPQHF; DNA: TGTGCCAGCACCCAAGCTTCTGTCAGCAATCAGCCCCAGCATTTT
V: TRBV6-5; J: TRBJ2-7; D: .; size: .; CDR3: CASSSGNEQYF; DNA: TGTGCCAGCAGTTCGGGGAACGAGCAGTACTTC
V: TRBV2; J: TRBJ1-5; D: TRBD1; size: .; CDR3: CASSDFDRANQPQHF; DNA: TGTGCCAGCAGTGATTTCGACAGGGCCAATCAGCCCCAGCATTTT
V: TRBV12-3/TRBV12-4; J: TRBJ2-1; D: TRBD2; size: .; CDR3: CASRDSGRNEQFF; DNA: TGTGCCAGCAGAGATAGCGGGAGAAATGAGCAGTTCTTC
V: TRBV12-5; J: TRBJ1-2; D: TRBD1; size: .; CDR3: CASGSPGGWGYTF; DNA: TGTGCTAGTGGTTCCCCAGGGGGCTGGGGCTACACCTTC
V: TRBV4-1; J: TRBJ2-2; D: .; size: .; CDR3: CASSQARGVGTGELFF; DNA: TGCGCCAGCAGCCAAGCCAGGGGCGTCGGGACCGGGGAGCTGTTTTTT
V: TRBV7-9; J: TRBJ1-1; D: .; size: .; CDR3: CASSPKGGNTEAFF; DNA: TGTGCCAGCAGCCCCAAAGGGGGGAACACTGAAGCTTTCTTT
V: TRBV4-1; J: TRBJ1-2; D: .; size: few; CDR3: CASSQGFRANYGYTF; DNA: TGCGCCAGCAGCCAAGGGTTCAGGGCTAACTATGGCTACACCTTC
V: TRBV27; J: TRBJ2-3; D: .; size: once; CDR3: CASSYGKDTQYF; DNA: TGTGCCAGCAGTTACGGGAAAGATACGCAGTATTTT
V: TRBV7-9; J: TRBJ2-6; D: .; size: .; CDR3: CASSLNNRAGANVLTF; DNA: TGTGCCAGCAGCTTAAACAACAGGGCCGGGGCCAACGTCCTGACTTTC
V: TRBV24-1; J: TRBJ2-3; D: TRBD2; size: .; CDR3: CATSATSGLTDTQYF; DNA: TGTGCCACCAGTGCTACTAGCGGACTCACAGATACGCAGTATTTT
V: TRBV7-2; J: TRBJ1-4; D: .; size: .; CDR3: CASSLVVTSEKLFF; DNA: TGTGCCAGCAGCTTAGTGGTTACGAGTGAAAAACTGTTTTTT
V: TRBV10-3; J: TRBJ1-2; D: .; size: .; CDR3: CAISESEGNYGYTF; DNA: TGTGCCATCAGTGAGTCGGAGGGAAACTATGGCTACACCTTC
V: TRBV18; J: TRBJ2-5; D: .; size: .; CDR3: CASSPPEQIQETQYF; DNA: TGTGCCAGCTCACCACCGGAACAGATTCAAGAGACCCAGTACTTC
V: TRBV28; J: TRBJ2-1; D: TRBD1; size: .; CDR3: CASRKTGGSYNEQFF; DNA: TGTGCCAGCAGAAAAACAGGGGGCTCCTACAATGAGCAGTTCTTC
V: TRBV25-1; J: TRBJ1-2; D: .; size: .; CDR3: CASGFSGINYGYTF; DNA: TGTGCCAGCGGATTCTCCGGGATAAATTATGGCTACACCTTC
V: TRBV6-5; J: TRBJ2-7; D: TRBD2; size: .; CDR3: CASRLANYYEQYF; DNA: TGTGCCAGCAGACTAGCGAATTACTACGAGCAGTACTTC
V: TRBV10-3; J: TRBJ2-7; D: .; size: .; CDR3: CAITPDNYEQYF; DNA: TGTGCCATCACCCCGGACAATTACGAGCAGTACTTC
V: TRBV2; J: TRBJ1-4; D: .; size: .; CDR3: CASSYTGPTNEKLFF; DNA: TGTGCCAGCAGTTACACAGGGCCGACTAATGAAAAACTGTTTTTT
V: TRBV7-8; J: TRBJ2-2; D: .; size: .; CDR3: CASSLLRELFF; DNA: TGTGCCAGCAGCTTACTAAGGGAGCTGTTTTTT
V: TRBV6-5; J: TRBJ2-7; D: TRBD2; size: .; CDR3: CASSYSSGSSYEQYF; DNA: TGTGCCAGCAGTTACTCTAGCGGGAGCTCCTACGAGCAGTACTTC
V: TRBV18; J: TRBJ1-6; D: TRBD1; size: .; CDR3: CASSQGENSPLHF; DNA: TGTGCCAGCTCCCAGGGGGAAAATTCACCCCTCCACTTT
V: TRBV2; J: TRBJ1-1; D: .; size: .; CDR3: CASMTGTPLNTEAFF; DNA: TGTGCCAGCATGACCGGGACACCCCTGAACACTGAAGCTTTCTTT
V: TRBV5-5; J: TRBJ2-7; D: .; size: .; CDR3: CASSLEDNYEQYF; DNA: TGTGCCAGCAGCTTGGAGGACAACTACGAGCAGTACTTC
V: TRBV18; J: TRBJ2-1; D: TRBD2; size: .; CDR3: CASSPRTSPSYNEQFF; DNA: TGTGCCAGCTCACCACGGACTAGCCCTTCCTACAATGAGCAGTTCTTC